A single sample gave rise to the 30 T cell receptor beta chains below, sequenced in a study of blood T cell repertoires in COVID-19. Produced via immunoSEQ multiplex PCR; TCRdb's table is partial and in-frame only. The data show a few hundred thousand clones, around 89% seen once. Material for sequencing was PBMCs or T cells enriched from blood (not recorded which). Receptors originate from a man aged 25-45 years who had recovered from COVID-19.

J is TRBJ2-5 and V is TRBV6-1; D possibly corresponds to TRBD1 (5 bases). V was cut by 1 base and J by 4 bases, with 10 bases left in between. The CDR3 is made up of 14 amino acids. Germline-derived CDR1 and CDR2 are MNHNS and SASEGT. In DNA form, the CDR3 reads TGTGCCAGCAGTGAAGTCGACAGATTAGAGACCCAGTACTTC. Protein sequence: CASSEVDRLETQYF.

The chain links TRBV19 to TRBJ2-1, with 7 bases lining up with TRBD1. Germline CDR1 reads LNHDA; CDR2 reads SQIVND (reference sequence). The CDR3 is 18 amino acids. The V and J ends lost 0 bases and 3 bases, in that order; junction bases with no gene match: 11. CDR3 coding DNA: TGTGCCAGTAGTATAGATCTTCGAGGGGGCAGGAACTACAATGAGCAGTTCTTC. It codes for CASSIDLRGGRNYNEQFF.

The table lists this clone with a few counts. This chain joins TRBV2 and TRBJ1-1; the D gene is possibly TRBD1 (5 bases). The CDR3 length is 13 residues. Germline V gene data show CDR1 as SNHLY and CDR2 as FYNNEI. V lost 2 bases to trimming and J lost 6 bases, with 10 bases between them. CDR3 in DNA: TGTGCCAGCAGTGAATGGGGGGTTGCTGAAGCTTTCTTT. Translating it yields CASSEWGVAEAFF.

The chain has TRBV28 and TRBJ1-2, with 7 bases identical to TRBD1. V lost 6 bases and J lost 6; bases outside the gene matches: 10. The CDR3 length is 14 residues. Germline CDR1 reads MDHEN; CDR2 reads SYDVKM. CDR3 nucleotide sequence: TGTGCCAGCAGCCTGGGACAGAGGGGGGATGGCTACACCTTC. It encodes CASSLGQRGDGYTF.

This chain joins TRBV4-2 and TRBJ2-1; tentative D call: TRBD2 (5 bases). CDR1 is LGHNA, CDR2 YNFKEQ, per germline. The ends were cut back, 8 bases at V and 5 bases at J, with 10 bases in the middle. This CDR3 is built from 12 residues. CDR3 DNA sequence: TGTGCCAGCGGTACGGGGAACAATGAGCAGTTCTTC. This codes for CASGTGNNEQFF.

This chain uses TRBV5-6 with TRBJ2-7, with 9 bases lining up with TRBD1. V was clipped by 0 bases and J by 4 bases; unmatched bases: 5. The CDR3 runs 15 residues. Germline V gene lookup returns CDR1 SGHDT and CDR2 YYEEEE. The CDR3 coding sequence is TGTGCCAGCAGCTTGGGGGACAGGGCCTTATACGAGCAGTACTTC. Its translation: CASSLGDRALYEQYF. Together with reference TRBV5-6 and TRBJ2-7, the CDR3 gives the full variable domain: DAGVTQSPTHLIKTRGQQVTLRCSPKSGHDTVSWYQQALGQGPQFIFQYYEEEERQRGNFPDRFSGHQFPNYSSELNVNALLLGDSALYLCASSLGDRALYEQYFGPGTRLTVT.

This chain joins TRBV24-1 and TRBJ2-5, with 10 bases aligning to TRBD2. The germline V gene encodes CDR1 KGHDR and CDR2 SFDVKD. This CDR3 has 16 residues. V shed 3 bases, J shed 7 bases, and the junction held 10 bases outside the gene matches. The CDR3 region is CATSDALTSGVGTQYF. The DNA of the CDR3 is TGTGCCACCAGTGATGCCCTTACTAGCGGGGTAGGGACCCAGTACTTC.

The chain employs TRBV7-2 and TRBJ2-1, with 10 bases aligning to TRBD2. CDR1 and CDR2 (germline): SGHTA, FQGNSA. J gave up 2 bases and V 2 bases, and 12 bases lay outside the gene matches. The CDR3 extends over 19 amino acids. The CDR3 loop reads CASSLSSWASGGPYNEQFF. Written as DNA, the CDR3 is TGTGCCAGCAGCTTAAGTAGTTGGGCTAGCGGGGGCCCCTACAATGAGCAGTTCTTC.

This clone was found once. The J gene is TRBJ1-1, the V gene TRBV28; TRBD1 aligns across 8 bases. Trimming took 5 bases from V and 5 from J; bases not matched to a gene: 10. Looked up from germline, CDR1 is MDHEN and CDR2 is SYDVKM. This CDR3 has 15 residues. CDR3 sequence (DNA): TGTGCCAGCAGTACAAGGGGCAGGGGGCGAACTGAAGCTTTCTTT. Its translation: CASSTRGRGRTEAFF.

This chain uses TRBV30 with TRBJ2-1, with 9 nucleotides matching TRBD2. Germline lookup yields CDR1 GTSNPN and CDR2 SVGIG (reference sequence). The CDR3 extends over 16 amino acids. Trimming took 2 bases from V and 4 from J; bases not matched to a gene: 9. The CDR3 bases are TGTGCCTGGAGTTACGGGTTAGCGGGAGTTTACAATGAGCAGTTCTTC. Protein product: CAWSYGLAGVYNEQFF.

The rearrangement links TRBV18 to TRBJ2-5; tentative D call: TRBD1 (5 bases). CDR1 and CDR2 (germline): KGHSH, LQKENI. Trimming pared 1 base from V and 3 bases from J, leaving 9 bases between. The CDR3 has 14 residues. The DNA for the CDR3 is TGTGCCAGCTCACCACAAGTCAGGGAAGAGACCCAGTACTTC. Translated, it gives CASSPQVREETQYF.

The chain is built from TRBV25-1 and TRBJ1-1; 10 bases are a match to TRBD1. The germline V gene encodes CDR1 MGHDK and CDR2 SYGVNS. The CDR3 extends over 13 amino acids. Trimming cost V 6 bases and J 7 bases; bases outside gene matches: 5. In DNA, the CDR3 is TGTGCCAGCAGAAGACAGGGGGCGTTTGAAGCTTTCTTT. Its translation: CASRRQGAFEAFF.

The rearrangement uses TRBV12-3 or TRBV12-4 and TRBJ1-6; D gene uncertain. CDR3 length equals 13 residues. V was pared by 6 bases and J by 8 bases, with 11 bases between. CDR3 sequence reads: CASSPLSDSPLHF. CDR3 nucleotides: TGTGCCAGCAGCCCTCTGTCCGATTCACCCCTCCACTTT.

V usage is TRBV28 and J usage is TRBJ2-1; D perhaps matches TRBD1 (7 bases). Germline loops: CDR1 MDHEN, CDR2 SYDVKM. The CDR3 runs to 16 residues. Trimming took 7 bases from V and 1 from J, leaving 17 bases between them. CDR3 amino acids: CASTSSGGGSYNEQFF. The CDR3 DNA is TGTGCCAGCACCTCTTCAGGGGGAGGTTCCTACAATGAGCAGTTCTTC.

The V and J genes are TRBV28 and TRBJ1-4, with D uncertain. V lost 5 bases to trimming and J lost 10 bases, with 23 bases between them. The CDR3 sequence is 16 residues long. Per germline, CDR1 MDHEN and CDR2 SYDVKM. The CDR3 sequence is CASSLSPVMSEGKLFF. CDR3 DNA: TGTGCCAGCAGTCTCAGTCCGGTGATGAGCGAGGGAAAACTGTTTTTT.

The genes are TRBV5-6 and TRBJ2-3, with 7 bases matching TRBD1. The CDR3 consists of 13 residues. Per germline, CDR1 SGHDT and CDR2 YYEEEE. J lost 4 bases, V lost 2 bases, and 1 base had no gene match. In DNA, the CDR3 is TGTGCCAGCAGCTTTGGGACAGCAGATACGCAGTATTTT. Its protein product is CASSFGTADTQYF.

The CDR3 spells CASSLIYGETQYF. DNA of the CDR3: TGTGCCAGCAGCCTGATATACGGGGAGACCCAGTACTTC. The rearrangement uses TRBV3-1 (or the pseudogene TRBV3-2) and TRBJ2-5; D call uncertain. The CDR3 runs 13 residues. Germline V gives CDR1 LGHDT, CDR2 YNNKEL (reference sequence). The V and J ends lost 4 bases and 5 bases respectively, with 11 bases between them.

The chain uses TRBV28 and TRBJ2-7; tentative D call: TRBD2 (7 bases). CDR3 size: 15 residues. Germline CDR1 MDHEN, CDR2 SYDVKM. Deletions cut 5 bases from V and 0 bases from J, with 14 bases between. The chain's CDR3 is CASSLRGGYSYEQYF. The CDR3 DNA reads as TGTGCCAGCAGTCTGAGGGGGGGATACTCCTACGAGCAGTACTTC.

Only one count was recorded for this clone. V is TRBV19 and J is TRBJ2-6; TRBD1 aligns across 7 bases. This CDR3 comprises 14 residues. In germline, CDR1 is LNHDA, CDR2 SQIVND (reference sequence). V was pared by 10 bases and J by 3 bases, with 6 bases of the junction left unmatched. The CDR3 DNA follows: TGTGCCACCGAGGGGGCGGGTGGGGCCAACGTCCTGACTTTC. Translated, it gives CATEGAGGANVLTF.

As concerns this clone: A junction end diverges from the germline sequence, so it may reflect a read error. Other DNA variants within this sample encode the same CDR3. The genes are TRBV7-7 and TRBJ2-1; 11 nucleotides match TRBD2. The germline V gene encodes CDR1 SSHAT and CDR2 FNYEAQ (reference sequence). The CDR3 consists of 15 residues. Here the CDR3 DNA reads TGTGCTAGCAGCCAAGGGACTAGCGGCTACAATGAGCAGTTCTTC. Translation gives CASSQGTSGYNEQFF.

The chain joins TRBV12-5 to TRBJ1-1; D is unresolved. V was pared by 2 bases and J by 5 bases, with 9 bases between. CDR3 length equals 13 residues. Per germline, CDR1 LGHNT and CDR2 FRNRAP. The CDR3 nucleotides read TGTGCTAGTGGTTTGAGCGCGGGGACTGAAGCTTTCTTT. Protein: CASGLSAGTEAFF.

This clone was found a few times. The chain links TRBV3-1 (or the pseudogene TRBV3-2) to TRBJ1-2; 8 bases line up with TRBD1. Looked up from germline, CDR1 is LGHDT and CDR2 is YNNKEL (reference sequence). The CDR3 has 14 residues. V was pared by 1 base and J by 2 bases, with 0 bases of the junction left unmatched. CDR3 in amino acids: CASSQGQGNYGYTF. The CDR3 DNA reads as TGTGCCAGCAGCCAAGGACAGGGGAACTATGGCTACACCTTC.

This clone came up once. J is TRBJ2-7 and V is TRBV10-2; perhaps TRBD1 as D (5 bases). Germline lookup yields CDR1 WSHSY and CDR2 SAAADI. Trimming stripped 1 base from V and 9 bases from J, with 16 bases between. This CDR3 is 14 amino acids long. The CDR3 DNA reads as TGCGCCAGCAGTGAGTACCCCCAGGCCACAGGGCAGTACTTC. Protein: CASSEYPQATGQYF.

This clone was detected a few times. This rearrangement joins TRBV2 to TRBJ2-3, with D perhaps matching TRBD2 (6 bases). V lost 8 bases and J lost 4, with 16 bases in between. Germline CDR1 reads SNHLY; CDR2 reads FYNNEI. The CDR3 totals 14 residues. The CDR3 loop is CASGFGGYSDTQYF. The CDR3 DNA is TGTGCCAGCGGTTTCGGGGGTTATTCAGATACGCAGTATTTT.

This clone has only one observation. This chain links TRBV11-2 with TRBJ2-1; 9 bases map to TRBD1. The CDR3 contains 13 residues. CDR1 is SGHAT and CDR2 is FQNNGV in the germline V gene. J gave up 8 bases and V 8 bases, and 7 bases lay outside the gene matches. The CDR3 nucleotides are TGTGCCAGCGGCATGTGGACAGGGGATGAGCAGTTCTTC. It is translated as CASGMWTGDEQFF.

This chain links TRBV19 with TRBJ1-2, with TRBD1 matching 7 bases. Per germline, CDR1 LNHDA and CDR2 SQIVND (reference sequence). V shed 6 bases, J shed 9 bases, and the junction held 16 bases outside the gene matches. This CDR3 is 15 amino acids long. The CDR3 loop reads CASSRNRGPRESYTF. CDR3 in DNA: TGTGCCAGTAGCCGAAACAGGGGCCCCCGAGAGAGCTACACCTTC.

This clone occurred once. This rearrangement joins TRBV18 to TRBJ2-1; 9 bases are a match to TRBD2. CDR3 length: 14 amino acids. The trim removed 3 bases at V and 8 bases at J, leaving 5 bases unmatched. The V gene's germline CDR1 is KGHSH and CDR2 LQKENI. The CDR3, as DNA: TGTGCCAGCTCACCTGGGACTAGCTTCCATGAGCAGTTCTTC. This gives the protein CASSPGTSFHEQFF.

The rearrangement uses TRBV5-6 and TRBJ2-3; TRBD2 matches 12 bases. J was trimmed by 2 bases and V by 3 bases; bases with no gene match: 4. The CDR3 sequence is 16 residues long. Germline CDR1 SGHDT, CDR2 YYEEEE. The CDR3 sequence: CASSSLAGGITDTQYF. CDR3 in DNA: TGTGCCAGCAGCTCACTAGCGGGAGGAATCACAGATACGCAGTATTTT.

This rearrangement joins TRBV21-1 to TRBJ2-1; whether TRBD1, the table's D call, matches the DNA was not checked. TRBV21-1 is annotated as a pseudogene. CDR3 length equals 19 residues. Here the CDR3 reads CASSKYGWGRADDLDEQFF. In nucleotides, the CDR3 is TGTGCCAGCAGCAAATATGGGTGGGGCAGGGCGGATGATTTAGATGAGCAGTTCTTC.

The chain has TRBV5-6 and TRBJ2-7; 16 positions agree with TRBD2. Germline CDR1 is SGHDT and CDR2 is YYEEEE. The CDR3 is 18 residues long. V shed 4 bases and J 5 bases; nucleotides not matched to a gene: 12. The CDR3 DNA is TGTGCCAGCAGCGCCGGGACTAGCGGGAGGGCCGGGAGGAACGAGCAGTACTTC. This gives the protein CASSAGTSGRAGRNEQYF.